This TCR beta chain was identified during a study of shared clonotypes between healthy human individuals. This CDR3 has 15 residues. The germline gives CDR1 MNHEY, CDR2 SMNVEV (reference sequence). Trimming took off 0 bases at V and 2 bases at J, with 9 bases between the two ends. Produced via immunoSEQ multiplex PCR; TCRdb's table is partial and in-frame only. Of fewer than 650,000 clones listed, 70% to 80% are singletons. This clonotype originated in a woman in her thirties or forties in good health. Some clones in this sample may be carry-over from other donors' samples. What was sequenced was PBMCs. The chain joins TRBV27 to TRBJ2-3; D gene ambiguous. The DNA for the CDR3 is TGTGCCAGCAGTTTATCCCGCGTAAACACAGATACGCAGTATTTT. This gives the protein CASSLSRVNTDTQYF.